These T cell receptor beta chains were read from a single sample in a study of metastatic and nonmetastatic thyroid tumors. TCRdb re-analyzed the PCR reads through MiXCR. The table includes about 48,000 clones, approximately 24% detected once. The sample taken for sequencing was blood. The receptors originated from a male donor with papillary thyroid cancer or a benign thyroid nodule (not recorded which). Some clones in this sample may be carry-over from other donors' samples. Both conserved end residues are part of each CDR3. The D gene is left open where the match is weak. Size is stated for part of the rows, as once, few or many counts, or as a class when the clone is expanded.

V	D	J	size	DNA	CDR3
TRBV6-1	TRBD1	TRBJ1-5	few	TGTGCCTCGGGACAGGGATCTCAGCCCCAGCATTTT	CASGQGSQPQHF
TRBV12-3/TRBV12-4	NA	TRBJ2-6	NA	TGTGACTGCAGTTTCACGGGCGGAGGGGCCAACGTCCTGACTTTC	CDCSFTGGGANVLTF
TRBV9	TRBD1	TRBJ2-2	many	TGTGCCAGCAGCGTAACAGGGGGTGCCGGGGAGCTGTTTTTT	CASSVTGGAGELFF
TRBV28	TRBD1	TRBJ1-5	many	TGTGCCAGCATCCCCCGGACAGGTTCCATGCAGCCCCAGCATTTT	CASIPRTGSMQPQHF
TRBV20-1	NA	TRBJ1-2	NA	TGCAGTGCTTACGGACAGAGTAAGGCCTATGGCTACACCTTC	CSAYGQSKAYGYTF
TRBV28	NA	TRBJ2-7	NA	TGTGCCAGCAGCCTTCGAGGTGACATCGTTTCCTTAAACTACGAGCAGTACTTC	CASSLRGDIVSLNYEQYF
TRBV2	NA	TRBJ1-2	NA	TGTGCCAGCAGTGAAGTTTATCCCCGTGGAGGGGACGGCTACACCTTC	CASSEVYPRGGDGYTF
TRBV5-1	NA	TRBJ2-3	many	TGCGCCAGCAGCTTGCAGTGGGGGAGGACAGATACGCAGTATTTT	CASSLQWGRTDTQYF
TRBV6-1	TRBD2	TRBJ2-3	many	TGTGCCAGCAGTCCCGAGGGACTAGCGTTAGATACGCAGTATTTT	CASSPEGLALDTQYF
TRBV13	NA	TRBJ2-4	NA	TGTGCCAGCAGCAGAGAGGGTAGGGCAGGGGCCAAAAACATTCAGTACTTC	CASSREGRAGAKNIQYF
TRBV6-6	NA	TRBJ2-1	many	TGTGCCAGCAGTTACTCGATCAGGGAATACAATGAGCAGTTCTTC	CASSYSIREYNEQFF
TRBV27	TRBD2	TRBJ2-2	many	TGTGCCAGCAGTTTAGGTCGTCGAGCGGGAACGAACACCGGGGAGCTGTTTTTT	CASSLGRRAGTNTGELFF
TRBV20-1	TRBD1	TRBJ2-5	NA	TGTAGTGCTAGTAACCGGGACAGGGGTACAAAGACCCAGTACTTC	CSASNRDRGTKTQYF
TRBV9	TRBD2	TRBJ2-1	NA	TGTGCCAGCAGCCCCGGGGGGACTAGCGGGAATCTTGAGCAGTTCTTC	CASSPGGTSGNLEQFF
TRBV6-1	NA	TRBJ2-1	many	TGTGCCAGCAGTGAAGACAGTCCCAATGAGCAGTTCTTC	CASSEDSPNEQFF
TRBV6-1	TRBD2	TRBJ2-7	medium-sized	TGTGCCAGCAGTGAAGAATTAGCGGGGGTGGGGAGCTACGAGCAGTACTTC	CASSEELAGVGSYEQYF